This T cell receptor (beta chain) was documented in a study of metastatic and nonmetastatic thyroid tumors. The overall study: A comparison of repertoires was made across blood and tumor or nodule tissue from malignant and benign thyroid patients.

Source study methods: CDR3 was compared across clinicopathological groups, and the resulting differences were used to build a distant-metastasis classifier for papillary thyroid cancer. TCRdb called clones again from the PCR reads with MiXCR. For this entry, the V and J calls and clone size follow TCRdb and not the study's own pipeline. Of 15,000 to 17,000 clones in the sample, around 20% are singletons; the top ten hold 10% to 15%. Findings and limits, study-wide: For both blood and tumor, malignant thyroid tumors reportedly showed significantly higher TCR beta diversity than benign nodules did.

The CDR3 loop spans 14 amino acids. V was cut by 0 bases and J by 9 bases, with 9 bases left in between. CDR1 is SNHLY and CDR2 is FYNNEI in the germline V gene. The sample holds many counts of this clone. Its specificity is not known. All patients reached thyroid surgery having received no treatment beforehand. The sequence derives from a female donor with papillary thyroid cancer or a benign thyroid nodule (not recorded which). Some clones in this sample may be carry-over from other donors' samples. The source material was tumor tissue. V and J are TRBV2 and TRBJ1-6; D remains unclear. CDR3 nucleotides: TGTGCCAGCAGTGAAGCGCGCTCATTTTCACCCCTCCACTTT. Protein: CASSEARSFSPLHF.